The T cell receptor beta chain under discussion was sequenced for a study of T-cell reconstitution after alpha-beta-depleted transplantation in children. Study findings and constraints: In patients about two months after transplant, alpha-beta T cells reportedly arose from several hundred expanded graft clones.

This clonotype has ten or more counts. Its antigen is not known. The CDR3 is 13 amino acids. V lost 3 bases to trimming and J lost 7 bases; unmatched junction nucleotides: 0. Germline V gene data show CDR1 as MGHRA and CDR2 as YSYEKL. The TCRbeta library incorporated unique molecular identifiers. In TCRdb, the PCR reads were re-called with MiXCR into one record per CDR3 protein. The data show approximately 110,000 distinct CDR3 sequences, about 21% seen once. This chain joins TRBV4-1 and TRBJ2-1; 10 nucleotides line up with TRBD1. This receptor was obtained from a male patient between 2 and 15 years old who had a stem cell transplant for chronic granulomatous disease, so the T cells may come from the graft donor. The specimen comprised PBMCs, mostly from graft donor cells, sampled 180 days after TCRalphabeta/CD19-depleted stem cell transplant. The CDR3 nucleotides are TGCGCCAGCAGCCAGGGACAGGGGAATGAGCAGTTCTTC. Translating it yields CASSQGQGNEQFF.